The clone carrying this T cell receptor beta chain was observed once. The sample originates from a study of blood T cell repertoires in COVID-19. The CDR3 extends over 14 amino acids. Per the germline V gene, CDR1 is SGDLS and CDR2 is YYNGEE. The trim removed 3 bases at V and 4 bases at J, leaving 7 bases unmatched. Here immunoSEQ multiplex PCR was the method, and the copy in TCRdb shows in-frame clones only, minus some. The sample shows 240,000 or so clones, approximately 90% of them seen only once. The receptor's source is a man aged 60 to 69 who had recovered from COVID-19. J is TRBJ2-7 and V is TRBV9; TRBD1 matches at 7 bases. Sequencing used peripheral blood. The CDR3: CASSATGVTYEQYF. Here the CDR3 DNA reads TGTGCCAGCAGCGCCACAGGGGTAACTTACGAGCAGTACTTC.